This entry is about one TCR beta chain. Its antigen is currently unknown. This sample is part of a study of shared clonotypes between healthy human individuals. Broader study findings: Non-shared clonotypes were found to have lower generation probabilities than the clonotypes that were shared by all four of the sorted-subset donors. Memory subsets generally showed smaller estimated richness than naive subsets did.

Produced via immunoSEQ multiplex PCR; TCRdb's table is partial and in-frame only. The table records about 2.4 million clones, 93% of them present only once. V shed 4 bases and J shed 5 bases, with 24 bases lying between them. CDR1 is SGHAT and CDR2 is FQDESV in the germline V gene (reference sequence). The CDR3 contains 18 residues. The source of this sequence is a man aged 18-30 years in good health. Some clones in this sample may be carry-over from other donors' samples. Sequencing was carried out using naive CD4+ T cells from PBMCs. Subset of the sample: CD45RA+ positively selected. This chain connects TRBV11-1 to TRBJ1-5; unclear D gene. The CDR3 nucleotides are TGTGCCAGCAGCTCCTTCACGGGGTCCACCACGACTTATCAGCCCCAGCATTTT. It encodes CASSSFTGSTTTYQPQHF.